Given below is one T cell receptor beta chain in context. Its specificity is unknown. The data stem from a study of cytomegalovirus exposure and HLA in healthy donors. PCR primers comprised 60 Vbeta and 13 Jbeta primers. The assay was immunoSEQ multiplex PCR, and TCRdb's table has in-frame clones only and misses some. The listing records under 65,000 clones. Germline CDR1 LNHDA, CDR2 SQIVND (reference sequence). This CDR3 spans 14 amino acids. V was pared by 5 bases and J by 2 bases, with 3 bases of the junction left unmatched. Study results and limitations: According to the study, 150 to 200 TCR beta chains were cytomegalovirus-associated.

The chain has TRBV19 and TRBJ2-3; TRBD2 matches at 8 bases. Sample: PBMCs. The sequence was collected from a woman aged 35 to 49 in good health and CMV-seronegative. This chain's CDR3 is CASSLSGTTDTQYF. DNA of the CDR3: TGTGCCAGTAGTCTTAGCGGGACCACAGATACGCAGTATTTT.